The following is a T cell receptor beta chain sequence with its context. The sample belongs to a study of blood T cell repertoires in COVID-19. Libraries were prepared by immunoSEQ multiplex PCR; TCRdb keeps only in-frame clonotypes and omits some of them. The sample records over 60,000 clones, 89% being singletons. In germline, CDR1 is MNHEY, CDR2 SVGAGI. V was clipped by 8 bases and J by 4 bases, with 14 bases between them. There are 13 residues in the CDR3. The chain recombines TRBV6-5 with TRBJ1-2, with D possibly TRBD1 on 5 matching bases. The sample consisted of peripheral blood. This receptor was identified in a man older than 75 with acute or convalescent COVID-19. CDR3 bases: TGTGCCAGCCCCCAGGTGGGGGGCTATGGCTACACCTTC. Encoded protein: CASPQVGGYGYTF.